These 21 T cell receptor beta chains share one sample of origin, sequenced in a study of Ad26.COV2.S vaccination and SARS-CoV-2 variants. Sequenced by immunoSEQ multiplex PCR; TCRdb stores in-frame clones only, minus some. The sample includes some 640,000 clones, roughly 90% of them seen just once. Treatment indicated: roughly 18 received Ad26.COV2.S at low or high dose, single or two shots; 5 received placebo; per-sample allocation not given. The study sampled participants on day 63 after the first vaccine or placebo injection. This specimen consisted of peripheral blood, obtained in a trial of Ad26.COV2.S vaccine versus placebo. These receptors were obtained from a person between 18 and 65 years old who received the Ad26.COV2.S COVID-19 vaccine or a placebo.

The chain combines TRBV11-2 with TRBJ1-6; 8 nucleotides line up with TRBD1. V gave up 1 base and J gave up 1 base; unmatched junction bases: 6. The CDR3 loop spans 18 amino acids. Germline-derived CDR1 and CDR2 are SGHAT and FQNNGV. CDR3 loop: CASSLVSGQGSYNSPLHF. CDR3 sequence (DNA): TGTGCCAGCAGCTTAGTATCCGGACAGGGTTCCTATAATTCACCCCTCCACTTT.

J is TRBJ1-1 and V is TRBV19; D unresolved. The germline V gene has CDR1 LNHDA and CDR2 SQIVND (reference sequence). Deletions cut 5 bases from V and 4 bases from J, with 26 bases between. This CDR3 region has 18 residues. CDR3 sequence: CASSSPGRFREWGTEAFF. The CDR3 DNA sequence: TGTGCCAGTAGTTCCCCGGGGAGGTTCCGGGAATGGGGCACTGAAGCTTTCTTT. Based on the CDR3 plus reference TRBV19 and TRBJ1-1, the full variable domain is DGGITQSPKYLFRKEGQNVTLSCEQNLNHDAMYWYRQDPGQGLRLIYYSQIVNDFQKGDIAEGYSVSREKKESFPLTVTSAQKNPTAFYLCASSSPGRFREWGTEAFFGQGTRLTVV.

V is TRBV5-1 and J is TRBJ1-2; 9 nucleotides agree with TRBD1. CDR1 and CDR2 from the germline V gene are SGHRS and YFSETQ. V dropped 0 bases and J dropped 3; count of bases not matched to a gene: 9. The CDR3 is made up of 17 amino acids. CDR3 coding DNA: TGCGCCAGCAGCTTGGCGTTAACAGGGGGCTTCGACTATGGCTACACCTTC. Its translation is CASSLALTGGFDYGYTF.

As concerns this clone: Other nucleotide sequences from this sample produce the same CDR3. The chain is built from TRBV19 and TRBJ1-1; D unresolved. V shed 3 bases and J shed 1 base, with 6 bases lying between them. Looked up from germline, CDR1 is LNHDA and CDR2 is SQIVND (reference sequence). The CDR3 runs 13 residues. The CDR3 here is CASSIGWNTEAFF. The CDR3 DNA reads TGTGCCAGTAGTATTGGGTGGAACACTGAAGCTTTCTTT.

The chain joins TRBV27 to TRBJ2-7; 8 nucleotides agree with TRBD1. This CDR3 comprises 16 residues. Germline V lookup: CDR1 MNHEY, CDR2 SMNVEV (reference sequence). After removal of 0 bases from V and 0 bases from J, the junction contained 4 bases not matched to a gene. The CDR3 DNA reads TGTGCCAGCAGTTTATCCTACAGGGGGGCCTCCTACGAGCAGTACTTC. Its translation: CASSLSYRGASYEQYF.

The rearrangement joins TRBV30 to TRBJ1-5; D not resolved. Germline CDR1 reads GTSNPN; CDR2 reads SVGIG (reference sequence). The germline V and J ends were trimmed by 1 base and 6 bases, with 19 bases remaining between them. The CDR3 contains 16 residues. CDR3 coding DNA: TGTGCCTGGAGTGATAAAGGCGGCGCCACGGGTCAGCCCCAGCATTTT. Its translation: CAWSDKGGATGQPQHF.

The gene calls are TRBV11-1 and TRBJ1-1; the D gene is possibly TRBD1 (5 bases). This CDR3 is built from 16 residues. Trimming cost V 1 base and J 0 bases, with 12 bases left between them. Germline V gene data show CDR1 as SGHAT and CDR2 as FQDESV (reference sequence). CDR3 DNA: TGTGCCAGCAGCTTAGGGGGAGGGGAGCTGAACACTGAAGCTTTCTTT. Residues: CASSLGGGELNTEAFF.

V is TRBV4-1 and J is TRBJ1-5; D call uncertain. The CDR3 sequence is 16 residues long. CDR1 is MGHRA, CDR2 YSYEKL, per germline. The V and J ends lost 2 bases and 5 bases respectively, with 16 bases between them. The CDR3 region is CASSQHESIRDQPQHF. DNA of the CDR3: TGCGCCAGCAGCCAACACGAGTCTATTAGAGATCAGCCCCAGCATTTT.

The V call is TRBV6-5, the J call TRBJ1-3; D uncertain. Germline lookup yields CDR1 MNHEY and CDR2 SVGAGI. The CDR3 length is 13 residues. Between the trimmed V and J ends, which lost 5 bases and 9 bases, there was a span of 14 bases. CDR3 amino acids: CASSSSRWGTIYF. As DNA, the CDR3 is TGTGCCAGCAGTAGTTCCCGTTGGGGCACCATATATTTT.

This chain joins TRBV24-1 and TRBJ2-1; 8 positions agree with TRBD1. V shed 3 bases and J 8 bases; nucleotides not matched to a gene: 5. CDR1 KGHDR and CDR2 SFDVKD come from the germline V gene. The CDR3 has 14 residues. Written as DNA, the CDR3 is TGTGCCACCAGTGATACTAGGACAGGGTATGAGCAGTTCTTC. Translating it yields CATSDTRTGYEQFF.

Note on this clone: The same CDR3 can be traced to other DNA sequences in this sample. The chain links TRBV7-9 to TRBJ1-1; D might be TRBD1 (5 bases). This CDR3 has 13 amino acids. Trimming stripped 3 bases from V and 2 bases from J, with 7 bases between. Germline CDR1 reads SEHNR; CDR2 reads FQNEAQ (reference sequence). CDR3 DNA sequence: TGTGCCAGCAGCTTCGGGGGTAACACTGAAGCTTTCTTT. This gives the protein CASSFGGNTEAFF.

This clone was seen only a few times. The chain joins TRBV18 to TRBJ1-5; 7 bases agree with TRBD1. The CDR3 spans 13 residues. V shed 5 bases and J 7 bases; nucleotides not matched to a gene: 5. Germline CDR1 KGHSH, CDR2 LQKENI. In DNA, the CDR3 is TGTGCCAGCTCAAATACAGGGGCCCAGCCCCAGCATTTT. Its translation: CASSNTGAQPQHF.

The chain uses TRBV7-9 and TRBJ1-3; no clear D gene. CDR3 length: 13 residues. V was clipped by 5 bases and J by 0 bases, with 5 bases between them. CDR1 and CDR2 from the germline V gene are SEHNR and FQNEAQ (reference sequence). The CDR3 protein is CASSPTSGNTIYF. The DNA for the CDR3 is TGTGCCAGCAGCCCGACCTCTGGAAACACCATATATTTT.

The J gene is TRBJ2-7, the V gene TRBV27; D is perhaps TRBD1 (6 bases). Trimming shortened V by 6 bases and J by 3 bases, and 12 bases separated the two germline ends. Per the germline V gene, CDR1 is MNHEY and CDR2 is SMNVEV (reference sequence). This CDR3 is 13 amino acids long. As DNA, the CDR3 is TGTGCCAGCAGCCCTTCCAGGGGCTACGAGCAGTACTTC. Protein sequence: CASSPSRGYEQYF.

The rearrangement links TRBV10-3 to TRBJ1-3; D gene ambiguous. CDR3 length: 15 amino acids. Trimming shortened V by 3 bases and J by 0 bases, and 9 bases separated the two germline ends. The germline gives CDR1 ENHRY, CDR2 SYGVKD. The CDR3 region has the DNA TGTGCCATCAGTGACCTTGACCCCTCTGGAAACACCATATATTTT. It codes for CAISDLDPSGNTIYF.

The rearrangement links TRBV20-1 to TRBJ1-6; D not certain. CDR1 and CDR2 from the germline V gene are DFQATT and SNEGSKA (reference sequence). The CDR3 sequence is 13 residues long. The V and J ends lost 3 bases and 10 bases respectively, with 13 bases between them. The CDR3 loop is CSASRREASPLHF. The CDR3 DNA reads as TGCAGTGCTAGTCGGAGGGAAGCGTCACCCCTCCACTTT.

This chain links TRBV6-5 with TRBJ2-1; TRBD2 matches at 7 bases. V lost 7 bases to trimming and J lost 7 bases; unmatched junction nucleotides: 10. This CDR3 is 14 amino acids long. CDR1 MNHEY and CDR2 SVGAGI come from the germline V gene. The CDR3 is CASIPGTTGNEQFF. The CDR3 DNA follows: TGTGCCAGCATTCCTGGGACTACGGGAAATGAGCAGTTCTTC.

The chain has TRBV7-8 and TRBJ2-7; 11 nucleotides line up with TRBD2. The CDR3 runs to 14 residues. Germline loops: CDR1 SGHVS, CDR2 FQNEAQ. The V segment lost 4 bases and the J segment 3 bases; nucleotides outside the gene matches: 2. CDR3 DNA sequence: TGTGCCAGCAGCTCTGGACTAGCGGGCTACGAGCAGTACTTC. It encodes CASSSGLAGYEQYF.

This clone was picked up one time. The V gene is TRBV12-3 or TRBV12-4, the J gene TRBJ1-4; D call uncertain. The CDR3 totals 11 residues. The V end lost 1 base, the J end lost 14 bases, and 8 bases lay between the germline ends. CDR3 in DNA: TGTGCCAGCAGTTTAGGTACGACGCTGTTTTTT. Protein sequence: CASSLGTTLFF.

V is TRBV5-4 and J is TRBJ2-5, with 7 bases that match TRBD2. J was trimmed by 4 bases and V by 2 bases; bases with no gene match: 5. The CDR3 length is 14 residues. In germline, CDR1 is SGHNT, CDR2 YYREEE (reference sequence). In nucleotides, the CDR3 is TGTGCCAGCAGCTTTGGGCCGGGAGGAGAGACCCAGTACTTC. Translated: CASSFGPGGETQYF.

The gene calls are TRBV6-5 and TRBJ1-3; TRBD1 is a possible D gene (6 bases). Germline lookup yields CDR1 MNHEY and CDR2 SVGAGI. Trimming removed 6 bases at V and 1 base at J, with 13 bases between. This CDR3 contains 15 residues. CDR3 amino acids: CASRWTVASGNTIYF. CDR3 in DNA: TGTGCCAGCAGATGGACAGTAGCTTCTGGAAACACCATATATTTT.